Included here is one TCR beta chain sequence, with context. The junction departs from germline at one end; a sequencing error may be responsible. Amplification from RNA transcripts yielded the TCR beta CDR3 regions. After a first-round RT-PCR with HTBI primers, a second-round multiplex PCR was run. TCRdb reprocessed the multiplex PCR reads via MiXCR and lists one record per CDR3 protein. The table lists a few hundred thousand distinct CDR3 sequences, approximately 35% of them singletons, with roughly 4.5% in the top ten. CDR1 and CDR2 from the germline V gene are MNHEY and SMNVEV (reference sequence). This CDR3 has 15 amino acids. This entry is derived from a study of Graves' ophthalmopathy and Graves' hyperthyroidism.

The specimen was peripheral blood or thyroid tissue (not recorded which). The chain combines TRBV27 with TRBJ2-6, with D tentatively TRBD1 (6 bases). The sequence was obtained from an adult man with Graves' hyperthyroidism. The CDR3 sequence: CASSYTGYGDNVLTF. The CDR3 nucleotides are TGTGCCAGCAGTTACACAGGGTACGGGGACAACGTCCTGACTTTC.